The T cell receptor (beta chain) under discussion was sequenced for a study of CD8 T cells in ankylosing spondylitis (dated by TCRdb to about 2017). Looking at the study overall: The study set out to find disease-linked TCR variants by profiling T cell receptor beta repertoires in ankylosing spondylitis patients and healthy donors. The full study cohort was made up of 25 ankylosing spondylitis patients and roughly 98 healthy donors. Samples of peripheral blood were taken, and for ankylosing spondylitis patients, synovial fluid was collected as well.

Here is what the overall study found, with its caveats: According to the report, matched synovial fluid samples from ankylosing spondylitis patients were significantly enriched for the disease-linked clones. Blood from ankylosing spondylitis patients appeared to be characterized by a TCR beta motif made up of several highly homologous amino acid variants. Some motif variants had previously been reported in the synovial fluid and blood of reactive arthritis patients, which suggests shared mechanisms of disease initiation. A CD8+ phenotype was shown by the disease-linked clones, which were found at relatively low frequencies in peripheral blood.

This clonotype occurred many times. Its antigen has not been determined. There are no base qualities to consult, and no much larger clone falls within one base. Sequenced on an Illumina HiSeq 2500. Quantitative 5'-RACE with molecular barcodes was the method used to prepare the TCR beta libraries. Per the source publication's procedure: A new computational method, built on a probabilistic model of VDJ rearrangement, was used to identify disease-linked TCR variants. TCRdb trimmed the raw reads at Q25, called clones with MiXCR and kept productive beta chains. All rows with the same CDR3 protein become a single entry with the most common DNA and genes. The authors' filters were not applied to this entry. The sample table contains about 260,000 distinct CDR3 sequences; only one count was recorded for around 19% of them. Roughly 7.4% of the sample is in the top ten clones. CDR1 and CDR2, per the germline V gene (reference sequence), are LGHDT and YNNKEL. From cysteine to phenylalanine, the CDR3 is 17 amino acids long. Only CDR3 DNA is held: 51 bases, read in frame from base 1. V is cut by 4 bases and J by 4 bases, and the space between the germline ends is 21 bases.

This clonotype was sampled from a male donor with ankylosing spondylitis or in good health (not recorded which). This receptor chain uses TRBV3-1 and TRBJ2-3; confidence is insufficient to name the D gene. Sequenced material: blood, either unsorted or a sorted T cell fraction (not recorded which). The DNA is as follows: TGTGCCAGCAGCCGGTCCTTGGGTACTCCCTGGGCAGATACGCAGTATTTT. Its coded protein is CASSRSLGTPWADTQYF.